This TCR beta chain was identified in a study of T cells in Graves' hyperthyroidism and ophthalmopathy. This clonotype came up many times. Its antigen is unidentified. Germline CDR1 is SEHNR and CDR2 is FQNEAQ (reference sequence). Trimming took off 2 bases at V and 1 base at J, with 2 bases between the two ends. The CDR3 spans 12 residues. The study left out patients who had uncontrolled infection, other autoimmune disease, pregnancy or lactation. RNA transcripts served as the template for amplifying TCR beta CDR3 regions. A first-round RT-PCR of the TCR CDR3 used the HTBI primer set. TCRdb reanalysed the multiplex PCR reads using MiXCR and keeps one entry per CDR3 protein. Of over 650,000 distinct CDR3 sequences in the sample, roughly 46% were seen once. Study-wide findings and caveats: A model of 13 V-J features distinguished ophthalmopathy from stable hyperthyroidism. For ophthalmopathy, model prediction preceded onset by a median roughly 6.3 months. Most clonotypes expanded in the thyroid (above 0.001) were also present in blood.

Sequencing was carried out using peripheral blood or thyroid tissue (not recorded which). The chain employs TRBV7-9 and TRBJ1-1; D is undetermined. The TCR sequence derives from an adult man with Graves' disease, either hyperthyroidism or ophthalmopathy (not recorded which). In nucleotides, the CDR3 is TGTGCCAGCAGCTTATGGAACACTGAAGCTTTCTTT. Encoded protein: CASSLWNTEAFF.